The source of this T cell receptor (beta chain) is a study of blood T cell repertoires in COVID-19. The overall study: COVID-19 samples collected from the United States, Italy and Spain covered acute and convalescent phases. T cells, B-cell-depleted T cells, or PBMCs supplied cDNA or gDNA.

TCRdb's table, derived via immunoSEQ multiplex PCR, lists solely in-frame clones and lacks some. This table holds approximately 130,000 clones, roughly four fifths found once. CDR3 size: 13 residues. Germline V lookup: CDR1 SSHAT, CDR2 FNYEAQ (reference sequence). Comments on this clone: The junction departs from germline at one end; a sequencing error may be responsible.

The sequence derives from a human donor in a cohort sampled during active COVID-19. The chain combines TRBV7-7 with TRBJ1-6; D is uncertain. Sequencing was performed on peripheral blood. The CDR3 DNA reads as TGTGCTAGCAGCTTAGATCAGGTTTCACCCCTCCACTTT. The encoded protein is CASSLDQVSPLHF.